This T cell receptor (beta chain) was found in a study of low-dose radiotherapy and immunotherapy resistance in tumors. Study details: Cohort 1 was treated with 0.5 Gy per fraction at 2-week intervals, amounting to 6.5 Gy overall. Treatment of Cohort 2 consisted of 1 Gy per fraction every two weeks, amounting to 13 Gy over 26 weeks. Intravenous ipilimumab 1 mg/kg every six weeks was given with nivolumab 240 mg every two weeks.

With TRAV- and TRBV-specific primers, first-strand cDNA was made, covering the alpha and beta chains. TCRs underwent about 20 PCR cycles of amplification with a constant-region primer and V-primer adapter. TCRdb re-called the reads with MiXCR, one entry per CDR3 protein. The sample consists of approximately 42,000 distinct CDR3 sequences, less than 30% of them appearing once. The CDR3 loop spans 16 amino acids. Germline V CDR1 and CDR2: SEHNR, FQNEAQ (reference sequence). Time point here: after trial treatment. Treatment of the sample: LDRT plus nivolumab, ipilimumab, low-dose cyclophosphamide and aspirin (RACIN trial). Eligibility criteria specified advanced solid malignancies devoid of tumor-infiltrating lymphocytes. Details on this clonotype: A single base separates this from a much larger clone, so it may be a read error.

The J gene is TRBJ2-6, the V gene TRBV7-9; D perhaps matches TRBD1 (5 bases). Material: PBMCs, obtained after low-dose radiotherapy plus immunotherapy. The TCR comes from a male donor with prostate cancer. The CDR3 is CASSFPPPSGADVLTF. The CDR3 nucleotides read TGTGCCAGCAGCTTTCCCCCCCCCTCTGGGGCCGACGTCCTGACTTTC.